One and the same sample provided the 27 T cell receptor beta chains below, sequenced in a study of blood T cell repertoires in COVID-19. This table comes from immunoSEQ multiplex PCR, and its TCRdb copy is limited to in-frame clones, with some not included. In the table there are 150,000 or so clones, around 84% of which are singletons. The sequenced sample was peripheral blood. These receptors all come from a woman between 45 and 60 years old with acute or convalescent COVID-19.

The chain links TRBV6-1 to TRBJ1-1; TRBD1 agrees at 7 bases. This CDR3 spans 12 amino acids. Per the germline V gene, CDR1 is MNHNS and CDR2 is SASEGT. V dropped 3 bases and J dropped 11; count of bases not matched to a gene: 6. CDR3 DNA: TGTGCCAGCAGTGATAGACAGGGCGTGGCTTTCTTT. Translation: CASSDRQGVAFF.

Only a few counts were recorded for this clone. The J gene is TRBJ1-5, the V gene TRBV3-1 (or the pseudogene TRBV3-2), with 8 bases matching TRBD1. The CDR3 contains 14 residues. The V gene's germline CDR1 is LGHDT and CDR2 YNNKEL (reference sequence). The J segment lost 5 bases and the V segment lost 1 base, leaving 1 base of the junction unmatched. The CDR3 DNA sequence: TGTGCCAGCAGCCAAGGGACAGGGCATCAGCCCCAGCATTTT. Translated, it gives CASSQGTGHQPQHF.

The chain uses TRBV7-9 and TRBJ1-2; D may be TRBD1 (5 bases). CDR1 SEHNR and CDR2 FQNEAQ come from the germline V gene (reference sequence). This CDR3 region has 14 residues. Trimming removed 5 bases at V and 2 bases at J, with 12 bases between. CDR3 in amino acids: CASSQTDTNYGYTF. The CDR3 region has the DNA TGTGCCAGCAGCCAGACGGACACGAACTATGGCTACACCTTC.

The rearrangement uses TRBV25-1 and TRBJ1-4, with D unclear. CDR1 and CDR2 from the germline V gene are MGHDK and SYGVNS. This CDR3 contains 13 residues. The V and J ends lost 5 bases and 3 bases respectively, with 7 bases between them. The CDR3 spells CASSQVSNEKLFF. The CDR3 DNA sequence: TGTGCCAGCAGTCAGGTTTCTAATGAAAAACTGTTTTTT.

The J gene is TRBJ2-7, the V gene TRBV24-1, with 12 bases fitting TRBD2. Germline V lookup: CDR1 KGHDR, CDR2 SFDVKD. The J segment lost 5 bases and the V segment lost 3 bases, leaving 4 bases of the junction unmatched. CDR3 length equals 15 residues. CDR3 sequence: CATSDRLAGDHEQYF. The CDR3, as DNA: TGTGCCACCAGTGATAGACTAGCGGGAGACCACGAGCAGTACTTC.

The V and J genes are TRBV6-5 and TRBJ1-1, with unresolved D. This CDR3 is 12 amino acids long. Germline CDR1 is MNHEY and CDR2 is SVGAGI. Deletions cut 5 bases from V and 2 bases from J, with 6 bases between. CDR3 in DNA: TGTGCCAGCAGTCGTCTTAACACTGAAGCTTTCTTT. Amino acids: CASSRLNTEAFF.

V and J are TRBV29-1 and TRBJ2-2; D remains ambiguous. V dropped 4 bases and J dropped 1 base, with 10 bases sitting between them. This CDR3 has 14 amino acids. In germline, CDR1 is SQVTM, CDR2 ANQGSEA. Written as DNA, the CDR3 is TGCAGCGTTGCTCTCCACGGGAACACCGGGGAGCTGTTTTTT. The encoded protein is CSVALHGNTGELFF.

CDR3 in amino acids: CASSLETSGFEQYF. As DNA, the CDR3 is TGCGCCAGCAGCTTGGAGACTAGCGGGTTCGAGCAGTACTTC. The chain carries TRBV5-1 and TRBJ2-7, with 10 bases fitting TRBD2. Per germline, CDR1 SGHRS and CDR2 YFSETQ. The trim removed 0 bases at V and 6 bases at J, leaving 3 bases unmatched. This CDR3 has 14 amino acids.

Only a few counts were recorded for this clone. J is TRBJ1-1 and V is TRBV7-8; maybe TRBD1 (5 bases). The CDR3 covers 16 residues. Per the germline V gene, CDR1 is SGHVS and CDR2 is FQNEAQ. The V end was cut by 1 base, the J end by 4 bases, with 16 bases between. The chain's CDR3 is CASSLVGGGAGTEAFF. The CDR3 bases are TGTGCCAGCAGCTTAGTAGGCGGAGGGGCGGGCACTGAAGCTTTCTTT.

This rearrangement joins TRBV4-1 to TRBJ1-5, with 8 bases that match TRBD1. The germline V gene has CDR1 MGHRA and CDR2 YSYEKL. This CDR3 contains 17 residues. V lost 0 bases, J lost 7 bases, and 11 bases stayed unmatched. CDR3 residues: CASSQDFHRGRGQPQHF. The CDR3 DNA is TGCGCCAGCAGCCAAGATTTCCACAGGGGGAGAGGACAGCCCCAGCATTTT.

The rearrangement joins TRBV3-1 (or the pseudogene TRBV3-2) to TRBJ1-6; 8 bases are a match to TRBD1. The germline V gene has CDR1 LGHDT and CDR2 YNNKEL (reference sequence). The junction had 3 bases not matched to a gene; V was cut back by 2 bases and J by 6 bases. This CDR3 spans 15 amino acids. CDR3 loop: CASSQQGAINSPLHF. CDR3 DNA: TGTGCCAGCAGCCAACAGGGGGCGATTAATTCACCCCTCCACTTT.

The chain employs TRBV15 and TRBJ2-1; the D gene is possibly TRBD1 (5 bases). V gave up 5 bases and J gave up 12 bases, with 17 bases separating them. The CDR3 runs 13 residues. CDR1 LNHNV and CDR2 YYDKDF come from the germline V gene (reference sequence). The DNA of the CDR3 is TGTGCCACCAGCCCCCAGGGCCAGCGAAGGCAGTTCTTC. Amino acid sequence: CATSPQGQRRQFF.

V and J are TRBV5-5 and TRBJ2-7, with TRBD1 matching 7 bases. V trimming: 1 base; J trimming: 4 bases; junction bases outside the gene matches: 8. Germline V gives CDR1 SGHKS, CDR2 YYEKEE (reference sequence). The CDR3 loop spans 15 amino acids. DNA for the CDR3: TGTGCCAGCAGCTTGCAAGTTGGGACAGCATACGAGCAGTACTTC. Encoded protein: CASSLQVGTAYEQYF.

V and J are TRBV7-6 and TRBJ2-1, with 10 positions matching TRBD2. This CDR3 spans 17 amino acids. With 3 bases clipped from V and 4 bases from J, the junction kept 9 bases outside the gene matches. Germline CDR1 and CDR2: SGHVS and FNYEAQ. The CDR3 is CASSFSASGSPYNEQFF. The CDR3 nucleotides read TGTGCCAGCAGCTTCTCGGCTAGCGGGAGTCCTTACAATGAGCAGTTCTTC. Full variable domain (missing parts from reference TRBV7-6 and TRBJ2-1): GAGVSQSPRYKVTKRGQDVALRCDPISGHVSLYWYRQALGQGPEFLTYFNYEAQQDKSGLPNDRFSAERPEGSISTLTIQRTEQRDSAMYRCASSFSASGSPYNEQFFGPGTRLTVL.

The chain is built from TRBV4-1 and TRBJ1-6; D uncertain. The CDR3 totals 17 residues. V was shortened by 4 bases and J by 8 bases, with 21 bases between the two germline ends. Germline CDR1 MGHRA, CDR2 YSYEKL. CDR3 in amino acids: CASSRTEQAPAYSPLHF. CDR3 nucleotide sequence: TGCGCCAGCAGCCGTACCGAGCAGGCGCCCGCTTATTCACCCCTCCACTTT.

The CDR3 loop is CAIRTDSGNSPLHF. CDR3 in DNA: TGTGCCATCAGGACGGACAGTGGTAATTCACCCCTCCACTTT. The V and J genes are TRBV10-3 and TRBJ1-6, with a possible D match to TRBD1 (6 bases). CDR1 and CDR2 (germline): ENHRY, SYGVKD. The CDR3 totals 14 residues. Trimming removed 6 bases at V and 6 bases at J, with 12 bases between.

The chain combines TRBV19 with TRBJ1-4; D perhaps matches TRBD1 (5 bases). CDR1 LNHDA and CDR2 SQIVND come from the germline V gene (reference sequence). Trimming cost V 5 bases and J 0 bases, with 13 bases left between them. The CDR3 covers 16 residues. CDR3 DNA: TGTGCCAGTAGTCAAAGACAGCAAGCAACTAATGAAAAACTGTTTTTT. Translating gives CASSQRQQATNEKLFF.

DNA for the CDR3: TGTGCCTGGAGTAGGAGGGTCCCCTTAGGTGGCTACACCTTC. It encodes CAWSRRVPLGGYTF. V is TRBV30 and J is TRBJ1-2; no definite D call. CDR1 GTSNPN and CDR2 SVGIG come from the germline V gene (reference sequence). The CDR3 sequence is 14 residues long. Trimming removed 2 bases from V and 7 bases from J, with 17 bases in between.

This clone turned up a few times. The chain carries TRBV3-1 (or the pseudogene TRBV3-2) and TRBJ2-3, with 7 bases matching TRBD2. V was clipped by 6 bases and J by 0 bases; unmatched bases: 3. CDR1 is LGHDT, CDR2 YNNKEL, per germline (reference sequence). The CDR3 runs to 14 residues. The CDR3: CASSGEGSTDTQYF. CDR3 coding DNA: TGTGCCAGCAGTGGGGAGGGGAGCACAGATACGCAGTATTTT.

The chain combines TRBV2 with TRBJ2-7, with a weak D call TRBD2 (6 bases). V shed 6 bases and J shed 3 bases, with 18 bases lying between them. This CDR3 has 15 residues. Per germline, CDR1 SNHLY and CDR2 FYNNEI. For the CDR3, the DNA is TGTGCCAGCAGCCTTTTCCGGGACTCCGTCTACGAGCAGTACTTC. Translated, it gives CASSLFRDSVYEQYF.

This rearrangement joins TRBV12-3 or TRBV12-4 to TRBJ2-1, with 7 bases matching TRBD1. This CDR3 region has 12 residues. J lost 10 bases, V lost 6 bases, and 6 bases had no gene match. The CDR3 DNA is TGTGCCAGCAGCCGAGGGGGCGGAGAGCAGTTCTTC. This gives the protein CASSRGGGEQFF.

This clone was observed a few times. The chain carries TRBV18 and TRBJ1-1; 9 bases line up with TRBD1. In germline, CDR1 is KGHSH, CDR2 LQKENI. The CDR3 runs to 14 residues. V gave up 2 bases and J gave up 5 bases; unmatched junction bases: 3. The CDR3 region has the DNA TGTGCCAGCTCACCAAGGACAGGGGTGACTGAAGCTTTCTTT. Protein sequence: CASSPRTGVTEAFF.

The chain recombines TRBV18 with TRBJ1-4, with TRBD1 matching over 7 bases. Germline assignment: CDR1 KGHSH and CDR2 LQKENI. The length of the CDR3 is 13 residues. Trimming took 5 bases from V and 8 from J; bases not matched to a gene: 5. Here the CDR3 reads CASSSGTAEKLFF. In nucleotides, the CDR3 is TGTGCCAGCTCATCAGGGACAGCCGAAAAACTGTTTTTT.

This clone was detected only a few times. The chain employs TRBV18 and TRBJ1-5; maybe TRBD1 (6 bases). The CDR3 covers 14 residues. The V gene lost 4 bases and the J gene lost 3 bases, with 10 bases spanning the gap. CDR1 is KGHSH and CDR2 is LQKENI in the germline V gene. CDR3 protein: CASSLTGPNQPQHF. The CDR3 bases are TGTGCCAGCTCACTCACAGGGCCCAATCAGCCCCAGCATTTT. Based on the CDR3 plus reference TRBV18 and TRBJ1-5, the full variable domain is NAGVMQNPRHLVRRRGQEARLRCSPMKGHSHVYWYRQLPEEGLKFMVYLQKENIIDESGMPKERFSAEFPKEGPSILRIQQVVRGDSAAYFCASSLTGPNQPQHFGDGTRLSIL.

This clone was seen once. The chain links TRBV7-9 to TRBJ2-7, with D maybe TRBD1 (5 bases). Germline-derived CDR1 and CDR2 are SEHNR and FQNEAQ (reference sequence). V was cut by 2 bases and J by 2 bases, with 10 bases left in between. This CDR3 has 14 amino acids. The CDR3 DNA reads TGTGCCAGCAGCTTAAATGGGGCTCCCTACGAGCAGTACTTC. Translation gives CASSLNGAPYEQYF. The full variable domain, in which reference TRBV7-9 and TRBJ2-7 provide the parts outside the CDR3, is DTGVSQNPRHKITKRGQNVTFRCDPISEHNRLYWYRQTLGQGPEFLTYFQNEAQLEKSRLLSDRFSAERPKGSFSTLEIQRTEQGDSAMYLCASSLNGAPYEQYFGPGTRLTVT.

The chain has TRBV7-2 and TRBJ2-4; 12 bases are shared with TRBD2. The trim removed 5 bases at V and 9 bases at J, leaving 11 bases unmatched. The germline gives CDR1 SGHTA, CDR2 FQGNSA. The CDR3 is 16 residues long. CDR3 in amino acids: CASSPRTSGAGGIQYF. CDR3 nucleotide sequence: TGTGCCAGCAGCCCCCGGACTAGCGGGGCCGGGGGCATTCAGTACTTC. Based on the CDR3 plus reference TRBV7-2 and TRBJ2-4, the full variable domain is GAGVSQSPSNKVTEKGKDVELRCDPISGHTALYWYRQSLGQGLEFLIYFQGNSAPDKSGLPSDRFSAERTGGSVSTLTIQRTQQEDSAVYLCASSPRTSGAGGIQYFGAGTRLSVL.

The genes are TRBV10-1 and TRBJ2-1; tentative D call: TRBD1 (6 bases). The CDR3 has 16 residues. CDR1 and CDR2 from the germline V gene are WNHNN and SYGVQD (reference sequence). Between the trimmed V and J ends, which lost 3 bases and 0 bases, there was a span of 12 bases. The DNA of the CDR3 is TGCGCCAGCAGTGACCTCAGGGGCGACTCCTACAATGAGCAGTTCTTC. This translates into CASSDLRGDSYNEQFF.